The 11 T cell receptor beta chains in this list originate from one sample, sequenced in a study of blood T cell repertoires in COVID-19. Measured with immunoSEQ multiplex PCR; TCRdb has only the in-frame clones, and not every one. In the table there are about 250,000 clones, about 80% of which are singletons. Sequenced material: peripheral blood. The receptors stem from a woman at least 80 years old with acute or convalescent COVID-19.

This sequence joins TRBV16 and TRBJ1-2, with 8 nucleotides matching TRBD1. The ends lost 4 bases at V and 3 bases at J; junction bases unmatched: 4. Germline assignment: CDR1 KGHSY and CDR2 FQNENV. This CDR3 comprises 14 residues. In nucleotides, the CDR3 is TGTGCCAGCAGCCCGACAGGGGCCCACTATGGCTACACCTTC. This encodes CASSPTGAHYGYTF. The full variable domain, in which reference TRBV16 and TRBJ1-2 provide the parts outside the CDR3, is GEEVAQTPKHLVRGEGQKAKLYCAPIKGHSYVFWYQQVLKNEFKFLISFQNENVFDETGMPKERFSAKCLPNSPCSLEIQATKLEDSAVYFCASSPTGAHYGYTFGSGTRLTVV.

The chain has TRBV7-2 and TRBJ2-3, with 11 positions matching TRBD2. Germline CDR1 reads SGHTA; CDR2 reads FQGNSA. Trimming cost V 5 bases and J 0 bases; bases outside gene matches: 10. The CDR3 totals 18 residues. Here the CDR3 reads CASSPGTSGARSTDTQYF. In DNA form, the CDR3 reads TGTGCCAGCAGCCCTGGGACTAGCGGCGCACGTAGCACAGATACGCAGTATTTT.

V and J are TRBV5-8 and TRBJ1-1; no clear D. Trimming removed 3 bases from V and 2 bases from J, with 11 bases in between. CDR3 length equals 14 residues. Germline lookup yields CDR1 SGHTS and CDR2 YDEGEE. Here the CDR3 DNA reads TGTGCCAGCAGCTACGGGAGGGCTAACACTGAAGCTTTCTTT. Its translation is CASSYGRANTEAFF. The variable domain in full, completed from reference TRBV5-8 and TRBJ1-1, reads EAGVTQSPTHLIKTRGQQATLRCSPISGHTSVYWYQQALGLGLQFLLWYDEGEERNRGNFPPRFSGRQFPNYSSELNVNALELEDSALYLCASSYGRANTEAFFGQGTRLTVV.

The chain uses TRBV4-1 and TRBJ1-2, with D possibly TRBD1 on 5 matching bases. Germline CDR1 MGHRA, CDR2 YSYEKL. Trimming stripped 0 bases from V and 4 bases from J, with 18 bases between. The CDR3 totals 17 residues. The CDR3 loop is CASSQEKTWGGPYGYTF. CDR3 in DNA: TGCGCCAGCAGCCAAGAAAAAACATGGGGGGGACCCTATGGCTACACCTTC.

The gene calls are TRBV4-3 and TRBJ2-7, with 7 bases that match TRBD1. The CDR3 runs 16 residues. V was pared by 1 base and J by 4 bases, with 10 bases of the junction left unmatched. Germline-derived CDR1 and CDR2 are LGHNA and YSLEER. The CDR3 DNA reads TGCGCCAGCAGCCAAGCGGCCGGGACAGTTGGATACGAGCAGTACTTC. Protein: CASSQAAGTVGYEQYF.

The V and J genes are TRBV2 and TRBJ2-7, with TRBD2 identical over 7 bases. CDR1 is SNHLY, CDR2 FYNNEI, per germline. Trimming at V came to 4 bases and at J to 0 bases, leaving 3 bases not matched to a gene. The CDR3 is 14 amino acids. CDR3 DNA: TGTGCCAGCAGTGCTAGGACTAGCTCCTACGAGCAGTACTTC. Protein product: CASSARTSSYEQYF.

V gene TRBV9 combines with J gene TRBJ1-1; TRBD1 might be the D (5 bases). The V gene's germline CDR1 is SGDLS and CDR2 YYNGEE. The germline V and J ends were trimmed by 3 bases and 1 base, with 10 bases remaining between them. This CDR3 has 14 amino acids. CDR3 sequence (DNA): TGTGCCAGCAGCGCTCAGGGAGGGAACACTGAAGCTTTCTTT. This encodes CASSAQGGNTEAFF.

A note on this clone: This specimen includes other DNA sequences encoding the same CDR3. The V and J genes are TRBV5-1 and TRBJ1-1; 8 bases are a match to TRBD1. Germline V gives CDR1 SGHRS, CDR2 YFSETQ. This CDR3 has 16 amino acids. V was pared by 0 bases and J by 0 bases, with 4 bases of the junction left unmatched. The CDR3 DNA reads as TGCGCCAGCAGCTTGGGCCAGGGGGCCATGAACACTGAAGCTTTCTTT. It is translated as CASSLGQGAMNTEAFF.

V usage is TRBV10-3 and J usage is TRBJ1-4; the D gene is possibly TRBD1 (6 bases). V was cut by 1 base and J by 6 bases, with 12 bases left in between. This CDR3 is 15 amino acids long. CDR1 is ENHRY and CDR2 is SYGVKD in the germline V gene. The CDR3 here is CAISEYWTVDEKLFF. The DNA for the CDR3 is TGTGCCATCAGTGAGTATTGGACAGTGGATGAAAAACTGTTTTTT.

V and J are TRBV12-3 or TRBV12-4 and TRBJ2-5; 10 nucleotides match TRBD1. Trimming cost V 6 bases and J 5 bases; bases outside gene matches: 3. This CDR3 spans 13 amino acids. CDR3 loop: CASRSTGGETQYF. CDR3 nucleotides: TGTGCCAGCAGATCGACAGGGGGCGAGACCCAGTACTTC.

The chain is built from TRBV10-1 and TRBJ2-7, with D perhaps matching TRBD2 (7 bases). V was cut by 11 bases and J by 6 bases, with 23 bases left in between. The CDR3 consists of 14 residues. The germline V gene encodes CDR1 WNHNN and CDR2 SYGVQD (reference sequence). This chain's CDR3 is CALGGAVRGGEQYF. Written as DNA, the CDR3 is TGCGCCTTGGGGGGGGCGGTAAGGGGTGGCGAGCAGTACTTC.